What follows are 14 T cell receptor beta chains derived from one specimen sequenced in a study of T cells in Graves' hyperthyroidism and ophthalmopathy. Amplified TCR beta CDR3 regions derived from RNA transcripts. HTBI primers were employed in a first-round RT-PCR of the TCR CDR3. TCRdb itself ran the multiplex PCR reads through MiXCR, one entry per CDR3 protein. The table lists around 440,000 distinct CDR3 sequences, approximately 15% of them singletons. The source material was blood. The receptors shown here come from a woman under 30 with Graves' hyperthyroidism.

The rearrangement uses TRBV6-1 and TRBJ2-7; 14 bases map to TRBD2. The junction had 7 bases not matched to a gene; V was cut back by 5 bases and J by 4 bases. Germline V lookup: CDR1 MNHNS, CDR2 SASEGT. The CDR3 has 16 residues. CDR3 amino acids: CASSSRTSGRTYEQYF. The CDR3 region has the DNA TGTGCCAGCAGTTCCCGGACTAGCGGGAGGACGTACGAGCAGTACTTC.

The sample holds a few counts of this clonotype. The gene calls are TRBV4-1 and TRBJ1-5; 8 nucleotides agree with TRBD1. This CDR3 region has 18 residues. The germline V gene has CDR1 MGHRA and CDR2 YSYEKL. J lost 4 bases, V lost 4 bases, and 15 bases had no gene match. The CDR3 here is CASSPGTGPGGGNQPQHF. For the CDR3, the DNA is TGCGCCAGCAGCCCCGGGACAGGCCCTGGCGGGGGTAATCAGCCCCAGCATTTT.

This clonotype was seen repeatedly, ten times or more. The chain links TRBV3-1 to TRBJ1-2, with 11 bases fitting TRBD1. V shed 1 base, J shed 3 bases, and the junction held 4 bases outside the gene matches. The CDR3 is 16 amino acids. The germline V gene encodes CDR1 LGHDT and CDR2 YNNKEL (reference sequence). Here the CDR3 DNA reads TGTGCCAGCAGCCAAGCTTGGGACAGGGGGTACTATGGCTACACCTTC. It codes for CASSQAWDRGYYGYTF.

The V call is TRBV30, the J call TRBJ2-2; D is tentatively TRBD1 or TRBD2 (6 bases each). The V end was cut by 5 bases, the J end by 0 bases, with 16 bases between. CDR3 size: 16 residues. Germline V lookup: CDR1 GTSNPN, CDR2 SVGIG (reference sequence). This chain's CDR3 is CAWRRGTEANTGELFF. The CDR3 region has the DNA TGTGCCTGGCGAAGGGGGACTGAGGCGAACACCGGGGAGCTGTTTTTT.

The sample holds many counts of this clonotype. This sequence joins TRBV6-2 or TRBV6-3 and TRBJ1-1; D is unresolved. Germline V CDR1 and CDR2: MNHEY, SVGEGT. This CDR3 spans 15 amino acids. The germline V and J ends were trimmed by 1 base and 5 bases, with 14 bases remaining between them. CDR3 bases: TGTGCCAGCAGTTACTGGGTCTCTTTCGGAACTGAAGCTTTCTTT. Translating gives CASSYWVSFGTEAFF.

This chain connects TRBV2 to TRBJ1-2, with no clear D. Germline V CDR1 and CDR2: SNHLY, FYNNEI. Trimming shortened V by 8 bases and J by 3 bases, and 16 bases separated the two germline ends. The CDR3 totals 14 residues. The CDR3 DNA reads TGTGCCAGCTCGAGGGCCATGTCGGACTATGGCTACACCTTC. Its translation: CASSRAMSDYGYTF.

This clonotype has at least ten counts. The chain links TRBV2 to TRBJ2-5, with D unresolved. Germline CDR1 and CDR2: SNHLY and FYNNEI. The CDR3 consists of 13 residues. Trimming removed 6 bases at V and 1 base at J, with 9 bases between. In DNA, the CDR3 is TGTGCCAGCAGATCGGGCAGCCAAGAGACCCAGTACTTC. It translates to CASRSGSQETQYF.

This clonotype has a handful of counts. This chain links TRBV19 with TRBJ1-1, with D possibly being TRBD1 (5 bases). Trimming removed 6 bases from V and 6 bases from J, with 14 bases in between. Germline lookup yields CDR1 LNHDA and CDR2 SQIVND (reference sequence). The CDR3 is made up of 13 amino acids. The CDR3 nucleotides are TGTGCCAGTAGAACAGGTTCCGGGTCTGAAGCTTTCTTT. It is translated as CASRTGSGSEAFF.

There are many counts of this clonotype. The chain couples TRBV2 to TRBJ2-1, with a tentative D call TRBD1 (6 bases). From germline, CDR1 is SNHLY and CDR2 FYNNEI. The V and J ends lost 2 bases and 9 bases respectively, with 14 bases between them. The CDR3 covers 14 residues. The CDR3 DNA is TGTGCCAGCAGTGAATGGAATACAGGGCTTGAGCAGTTCTTC. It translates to CASSEWNTGLEQFF. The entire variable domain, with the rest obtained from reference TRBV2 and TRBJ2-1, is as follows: EPEVTQTPSHQVTQMGQEVILRCVPISNHLYFYWYRQILGQKVEFLVSFYNNEISEKSEIFDDQFSVERPDGSNFTLKIRSTKLEDSAMYFCASSEWNTGLEQFFGPGTRLTVL.

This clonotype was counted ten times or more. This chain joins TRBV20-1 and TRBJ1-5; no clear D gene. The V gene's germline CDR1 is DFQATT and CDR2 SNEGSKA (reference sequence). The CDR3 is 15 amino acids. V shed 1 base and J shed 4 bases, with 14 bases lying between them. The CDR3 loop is CSARVVSDVNQPQHF. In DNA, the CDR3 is TGCAGTGCTAGAGTCGTCTCTGATGTTAATCAGCCCCAGCATTTT.

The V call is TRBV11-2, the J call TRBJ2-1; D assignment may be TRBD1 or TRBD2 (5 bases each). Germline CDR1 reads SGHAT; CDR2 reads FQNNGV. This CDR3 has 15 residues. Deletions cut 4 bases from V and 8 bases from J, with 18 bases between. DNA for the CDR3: TGTGCCAGCAGCTACGGGACGCAACCTTTGGATGAGCAGTTCTTC. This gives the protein CASSYGTQPLDEQFF.

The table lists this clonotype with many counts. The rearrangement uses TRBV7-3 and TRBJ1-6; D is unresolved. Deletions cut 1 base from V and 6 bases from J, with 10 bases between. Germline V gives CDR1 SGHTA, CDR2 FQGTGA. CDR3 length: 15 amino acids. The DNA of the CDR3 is TGTGCCAGCAGCTTAAACAGTCAACCTAATTCACCCCTCCACTTT. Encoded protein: CASSLNSQPNSPLHF.

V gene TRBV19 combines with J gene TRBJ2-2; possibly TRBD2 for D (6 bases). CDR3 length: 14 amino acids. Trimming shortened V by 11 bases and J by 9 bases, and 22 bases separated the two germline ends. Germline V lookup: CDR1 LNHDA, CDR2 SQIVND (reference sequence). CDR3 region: CAVQQDYGTRELFF. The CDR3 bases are TGTGCCGTCCAACAGGACTACGGTACCCGGGAGCTGTTTTTT.

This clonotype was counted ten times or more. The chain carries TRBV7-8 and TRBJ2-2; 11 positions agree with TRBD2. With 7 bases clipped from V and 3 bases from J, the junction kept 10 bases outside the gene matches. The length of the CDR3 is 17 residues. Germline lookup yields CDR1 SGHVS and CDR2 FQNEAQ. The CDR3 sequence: CASTAVTSGSYTGELFF. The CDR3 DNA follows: TGTGCCAGCACCGCGGTCACTAGCGGGAGCTACACCGGGGAGCTGTTTTTT.